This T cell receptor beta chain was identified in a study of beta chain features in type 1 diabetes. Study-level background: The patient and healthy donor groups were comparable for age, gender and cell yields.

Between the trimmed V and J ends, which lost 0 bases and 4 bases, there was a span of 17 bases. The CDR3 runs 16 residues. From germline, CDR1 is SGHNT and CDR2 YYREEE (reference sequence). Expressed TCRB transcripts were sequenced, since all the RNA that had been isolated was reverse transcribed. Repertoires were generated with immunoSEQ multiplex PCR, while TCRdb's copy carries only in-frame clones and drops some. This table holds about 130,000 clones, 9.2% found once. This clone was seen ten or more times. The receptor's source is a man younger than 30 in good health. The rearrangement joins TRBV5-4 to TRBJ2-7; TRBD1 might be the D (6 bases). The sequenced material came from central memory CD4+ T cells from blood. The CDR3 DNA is TGTGCCAGCAGCTTGGATTCCGGGACAAAGGGTTACGAGCAGTACTTC. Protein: CASSLDSGTKGYEQYF.